This T cell receptor (beta chain) was recovered during a study of T cell repertoires in cytomegalovirus infection. Study-wide context: Public TCR beta signatures indicated both CMV infection and matching HLA type. The study, taken as a whole, reports: CMV-specific TCR beta clonotypes restricted by HLA-C dominated the ex vivo response. Cumulated frequencies of public TCR beta families served to identify carriers of CMV plus the relevant HLA.

The CDR3 extends over 12 amino acids. Germline CDR1 and CDR2: SGHAT and FQNNGV. Trimming took off 1 base at V and 6 bases at J, with 6 bases between the two ends. This clonotype was detected ten times or more. Its cognate antigen is unknown. TCRdb redid the calling of the reads with MiXCR, one entry per CDR3 protein. The table shows about 460,000 distinct CDR3 sequences, with around 11% occurring only once. V is TRBV11-2 and J is TRBJ1-1; D gene ambiguous. The receptor's source is a human donor in good health (CMV status not recorded). Some clones in this sample may be carry-over from other donors' samples. The specimen was PBMCs. The CDR3: CASSLGRSEAFF. Written as DNA, the CDR3 is TGTGCCAGCAGCTTAGGCAGGTCTGAAGCTTTCTTT.